This entry lists 24 T cell receptor beta chains sequenced from one sample in a study of CD8 T cells in ankylosing spondylitis. Antigens for these TCRs are unknown. Study-level findings and limits: There was a TCR beta motif, made of several highly homologous variants, that appeared characteristic of ankylosing spondylitis blood.

TCRdb re-called the 5' RACE reads with MiXCR, one entry per CDR3 protein. The profile covers over 450,000 distinct CDR3 sequences, with about 13% appearing a single time and around 7% taken by the ten largest. The sequenced material came from blood, either unsorted or a sorted T cell fraction (not recorded which). Every receptor here comes from a male donor with ankylosing spondylitis.

The table lists this clonotype with a few counts. The V and J genes are TRBV27 and TRBJ2-7, with 12 nucleotides matching TRBD2. CDR3 size: 15 residues. Germline CDR1 is MNHEY and CDR2 is SMNVEV (reference sequence). V was pared by 8 bases and J by 4 bases, with 9 bases of the junction left unmatched. In DNA form, the CDR3 reads TGTGCCAGCGGACTAGCGGGACGTCCCTTTTACGAGCAGTACGTC. It encodes CASGLAGRPFYEQYV.

This clonotype has more than one count but fewer than ten. The V call is TRBV12-3 or TRBV12-4, the J call TRBJ1-5, with 7 bases matching TRBD1. The CDR3 has 15 amino acids. The J segment lost 1 base and the V segment lost 3 bases, leaving 3 bases of the junction unmatched. CDR3 loop: CASSLRDSSNQPQHF. Written as DNA, the CDR3 is TGTGCCAGCAGTTTGCGGGACAGCAGCAATCAGCCCCAGCATTTT.

This clonotype was detected a few times. The gene calls are TRBV12-3 or TRBV12-4 and TRBJ1-1; D uncertain. This CDR3 spans 15 amino acids. Trimming took off 2 bases at V and 1 base at J, with 11 bases between the two ends. CDR3 in amino acids: CASSLRVSGNTEAFF. The CDR3 DNA reads TGTGCCAGCAGTTTACGGGTTAGTGGGAACACTGAAGCTTTCTTT.

There are many counts of this clonotype. This sequence joins TRBV20-1 and TRBJ2-3, with 7 bases fitting TRBD2. Germline assignment: CDR1 DFQATT and CDR2 SNEGSKA (reference sequence). This CDR3 has 14 amino acids. V shed 5 bases, J shed 8 bases, and the junction held 13 bases outside the gene matches. The DNA for the CDR3 is TGCAGTGCTCCACCCCCGACTAGCACTCCTACGCAGTATTTT. Its translation: CSAPPPTSTPTQYF.

This chain joins TRBV2 and TRBJ2-2, with D perhaps assigned TRBD1 or TRBD2 (5 bases each). CDR1 is SNHLY, CDR2 FYNNEI, per germline. The CDR3 is 15 residues long. The V and J ends lost 5 bases and 4 bases respectively, with 14 bases between them. This chain's CDR3 is CASSSREISTGELFF. CDR3 DNA sequence: TGTGCCAGCAGTTCCAGGGAGATTAGCACCGGGGAGCTGTTTTTT.

Only a few counts were recorded for this clonotype. The chain is built from TRBV27 and TRBJ2-1; TRBD1 agrees at 10 bases. This CDR3 spans 14 amino acids. With V trimmed by 5 bases and J by 10 bases, 8 bases remained unmatched. CDR1 and CDR2 from the germline V gene are MNHEY and SMNVEV (reference sequence). The CDR3 bases are TGTGCCAGCAGTCAGGGACAGGGGCAGAGGGAGCAGTTCTTC. Translated, it gives CASSQGQGQREQFF.

The CDR3 is CASSYSGGQGQETQYF. Written as DNA, the CDR3 is TGTGCCAGCAGTTACTCGGGGGGACAGGGACAAGAGACCCAGTACTTC. The V and J genes are TRBV6-5 and TRBJ2-5; 9 bases are a match to TRBD1. Trimming removed 0 bases from V and 2 bases from J; junction bases left unmatched: 4. Germline lookup yields CDR1 MNHEY and CDR2 SVGAGI. The CDR3 runs 16 residues.

The chain links TRBV29-1 to TRBJ1-5, with D perhaps TRBD1 (5 bases). Per germline, CDR1 SQVTM and CDR2 ANQGSEA. The CDR3 totals 13 residues. V lost 5 bases, J lost 4 bases, and 12 bases lay in between. DNA for the CDR3: TGCAGCGTTCTTGGGGCCCAAAATCAGCCCCAGCATTTT. This gives the protein CSVLGAQNQPQHF.

The genes are TRBV7-2 and TRBJ2-1; 11 bases are a match to TRBD1. Germline V CDR1 and CDR2: SGHTA, FQGNSA. V shed 4 bases, J shed 6 bases, and the junction held 8 bases outside the gene matches. The CDR3 has 16 amino acids. Here the CDR3 DNA reads TGTGCCAGCAGCTCGCGGACAGGGGGCATCTCCAATGAGCAGTTCTTC. Protein: CASSSRTGGISNEQFF. The variable domain in full, completed from reference TRBV7-2 and TRBJ2-1, reads GAGVSQSPSNKVTEKGKDVELRCDPISGHTALYWYRQSLGQGLEFLIYFQGNSAPDKSGLPSDRFSAERTGGSVSTLTIQRTQQEDSAVYLCASSSRTGGISNEQFFGPGTRLTVL.

This clonotype was detected many times. The rearrangement uses TRBV10-2 and TRBJ2-1, with D unclear. V was clipped by 3 bases and J by 3 bases, with 9 bases between them. The CDR3 contains 14 residues. Germline CDR1 reads WSHSY; CDR2 reads SAAADI. The chain's CDR3 is CASSDGPVYNEQFF. The DNA of the CDR3 is TGCGCCAGCAGTGACGGACCGGTCTACAATGAGCAGTTCTTC.

The chain joins TRBV29-1 to TRBJ1-2; the D gene is possibly TRBD1 (6 bases). Germline CDR1 reads SQVTM; CDR2 reads ANQGSEA. The CDR3 spans 14 residues. The V and J ends lost 6 bases and 0 bases respectively, with 14 bases between them. This CDR3 is CSVDRTRANYGYTF. The CDR3 nucleotides are TGCAGCGTAGACAGGACAAGAGCTAACTATGGCTACACCTTC.

The CDR3: CASSPRQFSGNTIYF. As DNA, the CDR3 is TGTGCCAGCAGCCCTAGACAGTTCTCTGGAAACACCATATATTTT. V usage is TRBV7-9 and J usage is TRBJ1-3; D may be TRBD1 (5 bases). V lost 5 bases and J 0 bases, leaving 11 bases between the germline ends. The CDR3 is 15 residues long. Germline-derived CDR1 and CDR2 are SEHNR and FQNEAQ (reference sequence). Together with reference TRBV7-9 and TRBJ1-3, the CDR3 gives the full variable domain: DTGVSQNPRHKITKRGQNVTFRCDPISEHNRLYWYRQTLGQGPEFLTYFQNEAQLEKSRLLSDRFSAERPKGSFSTLEIQRTEQGDSAMYLCASSPRQFSGNTIYFGEGSWLTVV.

This clonotype showed up just a few times. The V gene is TRBV7-6, the J gene TRBJ2-5; a possible D gene is TRBD2 (5 bases). From germline, CDR1 is SGHVS and CDR2 FNYEAQ. The CDR3 totals 16 residues. Trimming removed 5 bases from V and 2 bases from J, with 18 bases in between. CDR3 region: CASSPGRVRLQETQYF. The CDR3 DNA reads TGTGCCAGCAGCCCCGGGCGGGTGCGGCTTCAAGAGACCCAGTACTTC.

This clonotype was detected a few times. CDR3 nucleotide sequence: TGTGCCAGCGGACCATGGGCGGGGGGGATACAAATTGAAGCTTTCTTT. Residues: CASGPWAGGIQIEAFF. The chain is built from TRBV12-3 or TRBV12-4 and TRBJ1-1; possible D gene TRBD1, 5 bases. The germline V and J ends were trimmed by 8 bases and 7 bases, with 26 bases remaining between them. CDR3 length equals 16 residues.

This clonotype was detected only a few times. V gene TRBV2 combines with J gene TRBJ2-1, with a tentative D call TRBD1 (6 bases). Germline V CDR1 and CDR2: SNHLY, FYNNEI. The CDR3 is 15 amino acids. Trimming removed 5 bases from V and 1 base from J, with 12 bases in between. The CDR3 loop is CASSRRTESYNEQFF. The CDR3 DNA sequence: TGTGCCAGCAGTCGTCGGACAGAATCCTACAATGAGCAGTTCTTC.

V and J are TRBV12-3 or TRBV12-4 and TRBJ1-2; TRBD1 agrees at 7 bases. Trimming removed 3 bases from V and 3 bases from J; junction bases left unmatched: 7. The CDR3 has 15 residues. CDR3 in DNA: TGTGCCAGCAGTTTTCTAGACAGGGCTGACTATGGCTACACCTTC. It translates to CASSFLDRADYGYTF.

This clonotype was seen ten or more times. The chain is built from TRBV25-1 and TRBJ2-2; D is perhaps TRBD1 or TRBD2 (6 bases each). Germline CDR1 MGHDK, CDR2 SYGVNS. The V gene lost 4 bases and the J gene lost 1 base, with 10 bases spanning the gap. The CDR3 sequence is 15 residues long. CDR3 in amino acids: CASSGGGGNTGELFF. The CDR3 nucleotides read TGTGCCAGCAGTGGCGGAGGGGGGAACACCGGGGAGCTGTTTTTT.

This chain links TRBV10-2 with TRBJ2-1; no firm D call. V was cut by 2 bases and J by 7 bases, with 15 bases left in between. Germline V gene data show CDR1 as WSHSY and CDR2 as SAAADI. The CDR3 consists of 15 residues. The CDR3 nucleotides are TGCGCCAGCAGTGAGAACCTCCCAGGTGCTAATGAGCAGTTCTTC. Protein: CASSENLPGANEQFF.

This clonotype was observed at least ten times. The V gene is TRBV5-1, the J gene TRBJ2-1; D uncertain. The V gene lost 0 bases and the J gene lost 6 bases, with 4 bases spanning the gap. Per the germline V gene, CDR1 is SGHRS and CDR2 is YFSETQ. CDR3 size: 12 residues. CDR3 in DNA: TGCGCCAGCAGCTTGGACTTCAATGAGCAGTTCTTC. Protein sequence: CASSLDFNEQFF.

This clonotype was detected only a few times. This rearrangement joins TRBV28 to TRBJ1-4; D is unresolved. Trimming took off 5 bases at V and 8 bases at J, with 12 bases between the two ends. The CDR3 spans 13 residues. CDR1 is MDHEN and CDR2 is SYDVKM in the germline V gene. The CDR3 bases are TGTGCCAGCAGTCCGGATATAGGGGAAAAACTGTTTTTT. Residues: CASSPDIGEKLFF.

This clonotype occurred a few times. V usage is TRBV19 and J usage is TRBJ2-1; tentatively, D is TRBD1 (6 bases). V lost 4 bases, J lost 7 bases, and 14 bases lay in between. The CDR3 sequence is 14 residues long. The V gene's germline CDR1 is LNHDA and CDR2 SQIVND (reference sequence). The CDR3 nucleotides read TGTGCCAGTAGTACCAGGACAGTCGCAAATGAGCAGTTCTTC. It is translated as CASSTRTVANEQFF.

In its sample, this clonotype was seen a few times. The V and J genes are TRBV7-9 and TRBJ2-2; no reliable D call. Trimming pared 7 bases from V and 0 bases from J, leaving 9 bases between. Germline CDR1 and CDR2: SEHNR and FQNEAQ (reference sequence). The CDR3 runs to 14 residues. As DNA, the CDR3 is TGTGCCAGCACCCGGGCTGCGAACACCGGGGAGCTGTTTTTT. Translated, it gives CASTRAANTGELFF. The variable domain in full, with the rest retrieved from reference TRBV7-9 and TRBJ2-2, is DTGVSQNPRHKITKRGQNVTFRCDPISEHNRLYWYRQTLGQGPEFLTYFQNEAQLEKSRLLSDRFSAERPKGSFSTLEIQRTEQGDSAMYLCASTRAANTGELFFGEGSRLTVL.

This chain joins TRBV5-1 and TRBJ2-7; D assignment may be TRBD1 or TRBD2 (5 bases each). The germline CDR1 and CDR2 sequences are SGHRS and YFSETQ. Trimming left V 4 bases short and J 4 bases short, with 18 bases between. The CDR3 length is 15 residues. CDR3 amino acids: CASSPVGAKGYEQYF. The CDR3 bases are TGCGCCAGCAGCCCGGTCGGGGCCAAGGGTTACGAGCAGTACTTC.

This sequence joins TRBV7-9 and TRBJ1-2; a possible D gene is TRBD1 (5 bases). CDR1 SEHNR and CDR2 FQNEAQ come from the germline V gene (reference sequence). CDR3 length: 13 residues. V was pared by 5 bases and J by 7 bases, with 14 bases between. The CDR3 sequence: CASSGRDLGGYTF. The DNA for the CDR3 is TGTGCCAGCAGCGGCCGGGACTTAGGTGGCTACACCTTC.